This is a list of T cell receptor beta chains from one sample in a study of somatic mutations in cytotoxic T cells in rheumatoid arthritis. Data came from immunoSEQ multiplex PCR; TCRdb stores just in-frame clones and leaves some out. Counted here are roughly 9,800 clones, around 81% occurring once; the ten biggest clones make up around 10%. Sequenced material: CD8+ T cells sorted from blood. The source of these receptors is an adult with rheumatoid arthritis. The CDR3 runs from the conserved cysteine through the conserved F or W. A D gene is named only where the DNA matches it firmly. Part of the rows lack a size; the others show once, few, many or a class for expanded clones.

V gene	J gene	D gene	clone size	CDR3 protein	CDR3 DNA
TRBV7-6	TRBJ1-3	-	-	CASSLGERNTIYF	TGTGCCAGCAGCTTAGGGGAAAGAAACACCATATATTTT
TRBV25-1	TRBJ1-3	-	-	CASSEGWRFSGNTIYF	TGTGCCAGCAGTGAAGGGTGGCGGTTCTCTGGAAACACCATATATTTT
TRBV13	TRBJ1-2	-	-	CASSLGWLEGYTF	TGTGCCAGCAGCTTAGGTTGGTTGGAGGGCTACACCTTC
TRBV19	TRBJ1-5	-	few	CASTGESNQPQHF	TGTGCCAGTACGGGGGAGAGCAATCAGCCCCAGCATTTT
TRBV6-1	TRBJ1-5	-	once	CASSEAYNQPQHF	TGTGCCAGCAGTGAAGCTTACAATCAGCCCCAGCATTTT
TRBV5-6	TRBJ2-7	TRBD2	-	CASSLSGGLLYEQYF	TGTGCCAGCAGCTTGAGCGGGGGCCTTCTCTACGAGCAGTACTTC
TRBV10-1	TRBJ2-5	-	-	CASRAGQQETQYF	TGCGCCAGCAGAGCTGGACAGCAAGAGACCCAGTACTTC
TRBV2	TRBJ2-7	TRBD1	-	CASSDTGQGSSYEQYF	TGTGCCAGCAGCGATACGGGACAGGGGTCCTCCTACGAGCAGTACTTC
TRBV25-1	TRBJ1-2	-	-	CASSEGSLTVGGYTF	TGTGCCAGCAGTGAAGGTTCTCTGACAGTGGGGGGCTACACCTTC
TRBV27	TRBJ2-1	TRBD1	-	CASTGQDYNEQFF	TGTGCCAGCACGGGACAGGATTACAATGAGCAGTTCTTC
TRBV7-9	TRBJ2-2	-	-	CASSLNTGELFF	TGTGCCAGCAGCCTAAACACCGGGGAGCTGTTTTTT
TRBV5-1	TRBJ2-1	-	-	CASSLDGRSSYNEQFF	TGCGCCAGCAGCTTGGATGGTCGGAGCTCCTACAATGAGCAGTTCTTC
TRBV11-2	TRBJ2-1	TRBD1	few	CASSSLDRVVYNEQFF	TGTGCCAGCAGCTCTCTTGACAGGGTCGTGTACAATGAGCAGTTCTTC
TRBV9	TRBJ2-1	TRBD2	-	CASSDRTSGVRNEQFF	TGTGCCAGCAGCGACCGGACTAGCGGGGTGAGGAATGAGCAGTTCTTC
TRBV7-8	TRBJ1-2	TRBD1	-	CASSLGGTGAHGYTF	TGTGCCAGCAGCTTAGGGGGCACAGGGGCCCATGGCTACACCTTC
TRBV5-5	TRBJ1-2	-	few	CASSLGTVDYGYTF	TGTGCCAGCAGCTTGGGGACAGTGGACTATGGCTACACCTTC
TRBV9	TRBJ2-1	TRBD1	-	CASSVSSGQGFHEQFF	TGTGCCAGCAGCGTATCTTCAGGACAGGGTTTTCATGAGCAGTTCTTC
TRBV9	TRBJ2-2	TRBD2	-	CASSVGPMILAGGPPGELFF	TGTGCCAGCAGCGTAGGACCCATGATATTAGCGGGGGGACCTCCCGGGGAGCTGTTTTTT
TRBV4-1	TRBJ2-1	TRBD2	few	CASSQGLAGSSSYNEQFF	TGCGCCAGCAGCCAAGGACTAGCGGGGTCAAGCTCCTACAATGAGCAGTTCTTC
TRBV13	TRBJ1-5	-	-	CASSLGGGSSNQPQHF	TGTGCCAGCAGCTTAGGGGGGGGTAGTAGCAATCAGCCCCAGCATTTT
TRBV7-9	TRBJ2-6	-	-	CASSLALGVNGANVLTF	TGTGCCAGCAGCTTAGCGCTCGGGGTGAATGGGGCCAACGTCCTGACTTTC
TRBV19	TRBJ1-1	TRBD1	once	CASRTGGYTEAFF	TGTGCCAGTCGGACAGGGGGCTACACTGAAGCTTTCTTT
TRBV27	TRBJ2-1	-	-	CATRDTSPDEQFF	TGTGCCACCCGGGATACGTCGCCAGATGAGCAGTTCTTC
TRBV5-1	TRBJ2-7	TRBD2	few	CASSLGTSGGEQYF	TGCGCCAGCAGCTTGGGGACTAGCGGGGGTGAGCAGTACTTC
TRBV5-1	TRBJ2-2	-	-	CASISAQGSTGELFF	TGCGCCAGCATTTCTGCACAGGGTTCCACCGGGGAGCTGTTTTTT
TRBV4-1	TRBJ2-5	TRBD1	-	CASRGTGETQYF	TGCGCCAGCAGAGGGACAGGGGAGACCCAGTACTTC
TRBV2	TRBJ1-1	-	-	CASSGGPGNTEAFF	TGTGCCAGCAGTGGGGGTCCAGGGAACACTGAAGCTTTCTTT
TRBV7-3	TRBJ1-1	TRBD1	once	CASSSGQGVAEAFF	TGTGCCAGCAGCTCCGGACAGGGGGTGGCTGAAGCTTTCTTT
TRBV4-2	TRBJ2-3	-	-	CASSQEKGGGADTQYF	TGTGCCAGCAGCCAAGAGAAGGGGGGCGGAGCAGATACGCAGTATTTT
TRBV6-6	TRBJ2-2	-	-	CASWTGELFF	TGTGCCAGCTGGACCGGGGAGCTGTTTTTT
TRBV5-8	TRBJ1-1	-	-	CASSYSGGPGTEAFF	TGTGCCAGCAGTTACTCGGGGGGCCCGGGGACTGAAGCTTTCTTT
TRBV4-3	TRBJ1-3	-	-	CASSQDWDWGNTIYF	TGCGCCAGCAGCCAAGACTGGGACTGGGGAAACACCATATATTTT
TRBV5-4	TRBJ1-1	TRBD1	-	CASSPGGPSNTEAFF	TGTGCCAGCAGCCCAGGGGGGCCCTCAAACACTGAAGCTTTCTTT
TRBV19	TRBJ1-3	-	-	CATSPGETFSGNTIYF	TGTGCCACCAGCCCGGGAGAAACTTTCTCTGGAAACACCATATATTTT
TRBV11-2	TRBJ1-2	-	once	CASRPGGGWGLDGYTF	TGTGCCAGCAGACCGGGGGGGGGTTGGGGCTTAGATGGCTACACCTTC
TRBV6-4	TRBJ2-6	TRBD2	-	CASSASGGAGANVLTF	TGTGCCAGCAGTGCTAGCGGGGGGGCTGGGGCCAACGTCCTGACTTTC
TRBV4-1	TRBJ2-2	-	-	CASSPSHTAGELFF	TGCGCCAGCAGCCCCTCCCACACGGCCGGGGAGCTGTTTTTT
TRBV28	TRBJ2-5	TRBD1	-	CASSAQQGAAGETQYF	TGTGCCAGCAGTGCCCAACAGGGGGCGGCGGGAGAGACCCAGTACTTC
TRBV28	TRBJ1-5	-	-	CASSFYPGQPQHF	TGTGCCAGCAGTTTCTATCCTGGTCAGCCCCAGCATTTT
TRBV29-1	TRBJ2-7	TRBD2	few	CSVWAGGTYEQYF	TGCAGCGTCTGGGCGGGGGGAACCTACGAGCAGTACTTC
TRBV7-2	TRBJ2-5	-	-	CASSLGLRVQETQYF	TGTGCCAGCAGCTTAGGGTTGCGGGTCCAAGAGACCCAGTACTTC
TRBV9	TRBJ2-1	TRBD2	-	CASSPQGTSLNEQFF	TGTGCCAGCAGCCCTCAAGGGACTAGCTTAAATGAGCAGTTCTTC
TRBV5-4	TRBJ1-6	TRBD1	-	CASSPGTVSGSPLHF	TGTGCCAGCAGCCCCGGGACAGTCTCCGGTTCACCCCTCCACTTT
TRBV4-3	TRBJ1-1	-	once	CASSQELRVGTEAFF	TGCGCCAGCAGCCAAGAACTAAGGGTGGGGACTGAAGCTTTCTTT
TRBV30	TRBJ1-3	-	-	CAWGGFGNTIYF	TGTGCCTGGGGGGGATTTGGAAACACCATATATTTT